The rows below give T cell receptor beta chains drawn from one sample of a study of OX40 agonist ivuxolimab in advanced cancers. TCRdb's table, derived via immunoSEQ multiplex PCR, lists solely in-frame clones and lacks some. The sample gives tens of thousands of clones, 91% of which show up once; 4% to 4.5% is in the top ten. The sequencing used CD4+ or CD8+ T cells sorted from blood, collected in a trial of the OX40 agonist ivuxolimab. The origin of the receptors is an adult with an advanced solid tumor such as melanoma, head and neck, liver or kidney cancer. Both conserved end residues are part of each CDR3. D genes are given only for firm matches. Clone size is given for some rows only: seen once, a few or many times, or a class if the clone is expanded.

NA	TRBJ2-1	TRBV4-1	TRBD1	CASSHRLPGQGGNEQFF	TGCGCCAGCAGCCATAGGCTTCCGGGACAGGGGGGGAATGAGCAGTTCTTC
once	TRBJ2-7	TRBV10-3	NA	CAISESLLEQYF	TGTGCCATCAGTGAGTCTCTCCTCGAGCAGTACTTC
few	TRBJ1-1	TRBV10-2	NA	CASSEGVTEAFF	TGCGCCAGCAGTGAGGGGGTCACTGAAGCTTTCTTT
once	TRBJ1-1	TRBV29-1	NA	CSVDRANTEAFF	TGCAGCGTTGACAGGGCGAACACTGAAGCTTTCTTT
NA	TRBJ2-1	TRBV5-6	NA	CASSLESDIFVREQFF	TGTGCCAGCAGCTTGGAGTCGGACATCTTCGTACGGGAGCAGTTCTTC
NA	TRBJ2-7	TRBV5-6	NA	CASSFGFEQYF	TGTGCCAGCAGCTTTGGTTTCGAGCAGTACTTC
NA	TRBJ1-4	TRBV6-5	NA	CASSPAGEKLFF	TGTGCCAGCAGCCCAGCGGGTGAAAAACTGTTTTTT
NA	TRBJ1-2	TRBV6-1	NA	CASANTLRTFYGYTF	TGTGCCTCAGCAAATACTCTTCGGACGTTCTATGGCTACACCTTC
NA	TRBJ2-1	TRBV19	NA	CASSIEIADRISLEQFF	TGTGCCAGTAGTATAGAAATCGCGGACCGAATATCTTTAGAGCAGTTCTTC
NA	TRBJ1-1	TRBV19	NA	CASSPGYTEAFF	TGTGCCAGTAGTCCGGGGTACACTGAAGCTTTCTTT
NA	TRBJ2-3	TRBV25-1	NA	CASSATLTDTQYF	TGTGCCAGCAGTGCGACTCTCACAGATACGCAGTATTTT
NA	TRBJ2-1	TRBV27	TRBD2	CASAGTSLYNEQFF	TGTGCCAGCGCCGGGACTAGCCTCTACAATGAGCAGTTCTTC
NA	TRBJ2-3	TRBV11-2	NA	CASSPGPGAGYTQYF	TGTGCCAGCAGCCCTGGCCCTGGGGCCGGATATACGCAGTATTTT
NA	TRBJ2-7	TRBV27	TRBD2	CASSQGTSGRYEQYF	TGTGCCAGCAGTCAAGGGACTAGCGGGAGATACGAGCAGTACTTC
NA	TRBJ1-6	TRBV6-6	NA	CASTPIGSYNSPLHF	TGTGCCAGCACCCCAATTGGCTCCTATAATTCACCCCTCCACTTT
NA	TRBJ1-1	TRBV29-1	NA	CSVEDIRDVAFF	TGCAGCGTTGAAGATATTCGGGACGTCGCTTTCTTT
NA	TRBJ2-3	TRBV10-1	NA	CASSENRWGDTQYF	TGCGCCAGCAGTGAGAATCGGTGGGGAGATACGCAGTATTTT
NA	TRBJ2-7	TRBV13	TRBD2	CASSLAGGPGEQYF	TGTGCCAGCAGCTTGGCGGGAGGGCCGGGGGAGCAGTACTTC
NA	TRBJ1-2	TRBV7-3	NA	CASSLGGGHGYTF	TGTGCCAGCAGCTTAGGAGGGGGTCATGGCTACACCTTC
NA	TRBJ1-1	TRBV7-9	TRBD1	CASSLGAGGENTEAFF	TGTGCCAGCAGCTTAGGGGCAGGGGGGGAGAACACTGAAGCTTTCTTT
NA	TRBJ1-1	TRBV30	NA	CAWSPGVNTEAFF	TGTGCCTGGAGTCCAGGGGTGAACACTGAAGCTTTCTTT
NA	TRBJ2-3	TRBV11-3	NA	CASSPRATDTQYF	TGTGCCAGCAGCCCGCGGGCCACAGATACGCAGTATTTT
NA	TRBJ2-3	TRBV27	NA	CASSPYITDTQYF	TGTGCCAGCAGTCCATACATCACAGATACGCAGTATTTT
NA	TRBJ1-5	TRBV28	NA	CASSLNRGGRQPQHF	TGTGCCAGCAGTTTAAATCGGGGGGGCAGGCAGCCCCAGCATTTT
NA	TRBJ1-2	TRBV11-1	NA	CASSFRTGFGYTF	TGTGCCAGCAGCTTCAGGACGGGGTTTGGCTACACCTTC
NA	TRBJ1-1	TRBV27	TRBD1	CASSYGTGGITEAFF	TGTGCCAGCAGTTACGGGACAGGGGGCATAACTGAAGCTTTCTTT
NA	TRBJ2-7	TRBV7-8	TRBD1	CASSLQGAYEQYF	TGTGCCAGCAGCTTACAGGGGGCTTACGAGCAGTACTTC